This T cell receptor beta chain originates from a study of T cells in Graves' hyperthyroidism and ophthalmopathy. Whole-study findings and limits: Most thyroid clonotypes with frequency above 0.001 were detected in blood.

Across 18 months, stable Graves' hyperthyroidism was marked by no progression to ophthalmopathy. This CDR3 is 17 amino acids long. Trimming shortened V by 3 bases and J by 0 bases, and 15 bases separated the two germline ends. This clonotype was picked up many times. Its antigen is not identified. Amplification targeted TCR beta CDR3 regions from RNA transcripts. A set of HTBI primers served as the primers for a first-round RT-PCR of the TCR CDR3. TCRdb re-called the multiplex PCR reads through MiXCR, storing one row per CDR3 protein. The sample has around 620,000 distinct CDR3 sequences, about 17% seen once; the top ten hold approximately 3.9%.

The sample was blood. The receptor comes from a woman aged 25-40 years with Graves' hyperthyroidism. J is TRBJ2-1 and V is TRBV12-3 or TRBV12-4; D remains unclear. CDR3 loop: CASSLRSLLSSYNEQFF. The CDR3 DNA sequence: TGTGCCAGCAGTTTGCGTAGTCTTCTTAGCTCCTACAATGAGCAGTTCTTC.